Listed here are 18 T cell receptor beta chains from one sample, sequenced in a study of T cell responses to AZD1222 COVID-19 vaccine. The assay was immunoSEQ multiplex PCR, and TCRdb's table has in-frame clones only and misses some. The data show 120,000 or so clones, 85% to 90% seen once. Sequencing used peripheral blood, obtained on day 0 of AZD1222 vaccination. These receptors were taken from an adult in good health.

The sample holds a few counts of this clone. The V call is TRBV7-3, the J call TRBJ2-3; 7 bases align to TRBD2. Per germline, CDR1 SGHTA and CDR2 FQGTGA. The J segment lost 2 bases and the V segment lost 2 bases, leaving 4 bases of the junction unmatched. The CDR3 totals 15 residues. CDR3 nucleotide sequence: TGTGCCAGCAGCTTAGAAGCGGGGCCCACAGATACGCAGTATTTT. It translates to CASSLEAGPTDTQYF.

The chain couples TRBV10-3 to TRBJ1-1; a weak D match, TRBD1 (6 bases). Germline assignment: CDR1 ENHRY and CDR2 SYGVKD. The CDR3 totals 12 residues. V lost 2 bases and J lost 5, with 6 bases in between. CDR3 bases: TGTGCCATCAGTGAGCAGGGGACTGAAGCTTTCTTT. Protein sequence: CAISEQGTEAFF.

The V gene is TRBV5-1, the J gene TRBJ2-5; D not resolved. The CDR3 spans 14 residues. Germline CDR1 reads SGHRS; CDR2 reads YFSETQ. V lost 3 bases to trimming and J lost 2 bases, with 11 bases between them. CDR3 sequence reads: CASSWVPDQETQYF. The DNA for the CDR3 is TGCGCCAGCAGCTGGGTTCCTGATCAAGAGACCCAGTACTTC.

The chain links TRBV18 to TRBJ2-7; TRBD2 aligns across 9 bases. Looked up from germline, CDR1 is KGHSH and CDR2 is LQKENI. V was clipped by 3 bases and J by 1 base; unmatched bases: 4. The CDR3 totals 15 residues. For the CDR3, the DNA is TGTGCCAGCTCACCCCAGCGGGAGGAATCCTACGAGCAGTACTTC. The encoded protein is CASSPQREESYEQYF.

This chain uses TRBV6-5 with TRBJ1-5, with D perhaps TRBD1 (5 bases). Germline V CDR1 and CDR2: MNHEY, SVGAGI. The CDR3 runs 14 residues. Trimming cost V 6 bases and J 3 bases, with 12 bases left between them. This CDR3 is CASSERGLNQPQHF. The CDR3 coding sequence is TGTGCCAGCAGCGAGCGGGGACTCAATCAGCCCCAGCATTTT.

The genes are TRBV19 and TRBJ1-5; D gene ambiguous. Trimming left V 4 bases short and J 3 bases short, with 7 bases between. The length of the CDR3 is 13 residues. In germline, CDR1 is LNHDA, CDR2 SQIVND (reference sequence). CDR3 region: CASSTMHNQPQHF. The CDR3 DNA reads TGTGCCAGTAGTACTATGCACAATCAGCCCCAGCATTTT.

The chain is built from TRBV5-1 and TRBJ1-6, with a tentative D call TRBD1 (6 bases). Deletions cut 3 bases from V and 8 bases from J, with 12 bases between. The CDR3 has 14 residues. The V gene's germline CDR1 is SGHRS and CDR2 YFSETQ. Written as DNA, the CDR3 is TGCGCCAGCAGCTCAGGGGAGATTCATTCACCCCTCCACTTT. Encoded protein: CASSSGEIHSPLHF.

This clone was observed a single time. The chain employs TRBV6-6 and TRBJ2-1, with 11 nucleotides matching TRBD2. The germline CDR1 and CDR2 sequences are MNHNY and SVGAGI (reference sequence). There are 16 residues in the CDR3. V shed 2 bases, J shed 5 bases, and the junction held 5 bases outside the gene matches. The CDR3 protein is CASSYGRLAGHNEQFF. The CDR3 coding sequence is TGTGCCAGCAGTTACGGTCGACTAGCGGGACACAATGAGCAGTTCTTC.

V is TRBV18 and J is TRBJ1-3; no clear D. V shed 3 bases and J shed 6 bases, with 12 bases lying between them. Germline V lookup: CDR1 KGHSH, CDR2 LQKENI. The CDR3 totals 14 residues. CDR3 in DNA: TGTGCCAGCTCACCTAGGCTAAGGGAAAACACCATATATTTT. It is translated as CASSPRLRENTIYF.

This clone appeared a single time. This chain's CDR3 is CSARTDSDYGYTF. Written as DNA, the CDR3 is TGCAGCGCTCGTACAGATTCGGACTATGGCTACACCTTC. The chain recombines TRBV29-1 with TRBJ1-2, with D unresolved. Trimming removed 7 bases at V and 3 bases at J, with 15 bases between. This CDR3 contains 13 residues. Per the germline V gene, CDR1 is SQVTM and CDR2 is ANQGSEA.

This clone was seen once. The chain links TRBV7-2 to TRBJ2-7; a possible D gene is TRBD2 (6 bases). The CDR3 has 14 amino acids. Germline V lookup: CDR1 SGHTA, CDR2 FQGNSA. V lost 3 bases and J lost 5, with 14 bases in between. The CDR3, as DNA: TGTGCCAGCAGCTTCCACGGGAGTAGCGACGAGCAGTACTTC. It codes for CASSFHGSSDEQYF.

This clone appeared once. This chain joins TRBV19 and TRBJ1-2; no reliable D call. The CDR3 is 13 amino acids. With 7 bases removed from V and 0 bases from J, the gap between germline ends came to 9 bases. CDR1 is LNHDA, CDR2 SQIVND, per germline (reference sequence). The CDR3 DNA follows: TGTGCCAGTAATCTACGAGCTAACTATGGCTACACCTTC. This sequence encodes CASNLRANYGYTF.

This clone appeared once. The CDR3 DNA follows: TGTGCCATCAGTGAAAGGACGGATATGAACACTGAAGCTTTCTTT. Its protein is CAISERTDMNTEAFF. The chain couples TRBV10-3 to TRBJ1-1; the D is unclear. The germline gives CDR1 ENHRY, CDR2 SYGVKD. V gave up 3 bases and J gave up 0 bases, with 11 bases separating them. CDR3 length: 15 amino acids.

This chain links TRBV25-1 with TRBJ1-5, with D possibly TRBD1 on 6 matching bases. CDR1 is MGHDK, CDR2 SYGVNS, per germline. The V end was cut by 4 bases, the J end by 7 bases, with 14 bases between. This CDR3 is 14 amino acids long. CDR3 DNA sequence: TGTGCCAGCAGTGGCGGGGGGGCGGAACAGCCCCAGCATTTT. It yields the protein CASSGGGAEQPQHF.

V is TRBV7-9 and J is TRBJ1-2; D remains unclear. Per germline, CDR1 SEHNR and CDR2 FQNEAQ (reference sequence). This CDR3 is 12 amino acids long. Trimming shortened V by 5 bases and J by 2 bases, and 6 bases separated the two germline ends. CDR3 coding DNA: TGTGCCAGCAGCCCGACAAACTATGGCTACACCTTC. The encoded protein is CASSPTNYGYTF. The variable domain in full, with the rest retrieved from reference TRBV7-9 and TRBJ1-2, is DTGVSQNPRHKITKRGQNVTFRCDPISEHNRLYWYRQTLGQGPEFLTYFQNEAQLEKSRLLSDRFSAERPKGSFSTLEIQRTEQGDSAMYLCASSPTNYGYTFGSGTRLTVV.

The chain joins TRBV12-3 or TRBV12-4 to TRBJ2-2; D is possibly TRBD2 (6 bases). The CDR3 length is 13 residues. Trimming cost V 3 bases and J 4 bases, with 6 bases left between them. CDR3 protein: CASSLGLTGELFF. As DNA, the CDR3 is TGTGCCAGCAGTTTGGGACTCACCGGGGAGCTGTTTTTT.

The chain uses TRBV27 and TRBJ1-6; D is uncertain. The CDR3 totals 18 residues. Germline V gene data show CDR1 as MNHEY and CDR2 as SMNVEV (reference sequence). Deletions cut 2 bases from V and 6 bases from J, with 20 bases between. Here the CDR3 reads CASSLGRGGRLSNSPLHF. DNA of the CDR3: TGTGCCAGCAGTTTAGGTCGAGGAGGGCGGCTTAGTAATTCACCCCTCCACTTT.

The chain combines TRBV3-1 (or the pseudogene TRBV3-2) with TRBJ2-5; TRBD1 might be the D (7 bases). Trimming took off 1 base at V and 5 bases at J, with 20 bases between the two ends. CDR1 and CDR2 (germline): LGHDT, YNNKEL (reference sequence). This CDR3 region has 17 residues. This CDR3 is CASSQVRQGGFRETQYF. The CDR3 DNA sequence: TGTGCCAGCAGCCAAGTTAGGCAGGGGGGCTTCAGGGAGACCCAGTACTTC.